A single T cell receptor beta chain is shown here with its context. The target antigen is unknown. The data stem from a study of graft-versus-host responses after intestinal transplantation. Trimming stripped 8 bases from V and 9 bases from J, with 8 bases between. From germline, CDR1 is SNHLY and CDR2 FYNNEI. The CDR3 runs to 10 residues. Profiling relied on immunoSEQ multiplex PCR, and the TCRdb table lists in-frame clones only, not all of them. Here the sample spans roughly 93,000 clones, around 92% being singletons. Sequencing used unstimulated CD8+ T cells sorted from spleen or lymph node cells, obtained before transplant. The V and J genes are TRBV2 and TRBJ2-1, with unresolved D. The sequence was obtained from a human donor who was the organ donor for an intestinal transplant. The CDR3 is CASAWAEQFF. The CDR3 region has the DNA TGTGCCAGCGCCTGGGCTGAGCAGTTCTTC.